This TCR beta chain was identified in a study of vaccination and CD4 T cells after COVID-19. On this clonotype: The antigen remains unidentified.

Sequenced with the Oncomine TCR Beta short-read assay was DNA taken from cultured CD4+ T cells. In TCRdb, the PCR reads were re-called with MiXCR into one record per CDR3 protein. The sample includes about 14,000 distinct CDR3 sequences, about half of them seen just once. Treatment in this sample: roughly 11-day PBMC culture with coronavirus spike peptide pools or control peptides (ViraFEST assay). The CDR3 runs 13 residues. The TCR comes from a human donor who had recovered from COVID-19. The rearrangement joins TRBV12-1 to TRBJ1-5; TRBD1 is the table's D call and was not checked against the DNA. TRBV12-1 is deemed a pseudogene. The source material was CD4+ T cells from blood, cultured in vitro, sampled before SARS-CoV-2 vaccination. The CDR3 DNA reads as TGTGCCAGCAGCTTGCAGGGGTGCCAGCCCCAGCATTTT. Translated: CASSLQGCQPQHF.